The source of this T cell receptor beta chain is a study of blood T cell repertoires in COVID-19. The length of the CDR3 is 16 residues. Germline loops: CDR1 SGDLS, CDR2 YYNGEE. V was pared by 4 bases and J by 7 bases, with 18 bases between. TCRdb keeps only in-frame clones here, not all; method: immunoSEQ multiplex PCR. The repertoire holds 470,000 or so clones, with approximately 85% as singletons. Sequencing was done on a sample of peripheral blood. The chain couples TRBV9 to TRBJ1-6; D is perhaps TRBD1 (6 bases). The TCR comes from a human donor in a cohort sampled during active COVID-19. CDR3 amino acids: CASSPQQGNRNSPLHF. The CDR3 DNA follows: TGTGCCAGCAGCCCCCAACAGGGAAATAGGAATTCACCCCTCCACTTT.